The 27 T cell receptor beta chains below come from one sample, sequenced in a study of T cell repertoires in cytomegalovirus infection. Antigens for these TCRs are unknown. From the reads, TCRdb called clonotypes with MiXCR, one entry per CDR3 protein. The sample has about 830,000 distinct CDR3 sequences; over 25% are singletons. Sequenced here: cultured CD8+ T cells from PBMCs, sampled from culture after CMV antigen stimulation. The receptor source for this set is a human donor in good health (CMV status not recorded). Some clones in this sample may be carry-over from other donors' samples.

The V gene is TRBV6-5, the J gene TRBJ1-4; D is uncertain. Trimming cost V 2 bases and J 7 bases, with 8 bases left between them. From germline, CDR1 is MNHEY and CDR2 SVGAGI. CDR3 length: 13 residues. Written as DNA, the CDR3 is TGTGCCAGCAGTTACGGCCGGTCTGAAAAACTGTTTTTT. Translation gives CASSYGRSEKLFF.

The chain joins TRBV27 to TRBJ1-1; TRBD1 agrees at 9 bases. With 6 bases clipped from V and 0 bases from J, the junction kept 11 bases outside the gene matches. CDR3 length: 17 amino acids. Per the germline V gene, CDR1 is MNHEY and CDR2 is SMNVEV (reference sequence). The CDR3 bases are TGTGCCAGCAGCCGTCTGACAGGGGGTTCGATGAACACTGAAGCTTTCTTT. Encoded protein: CASSRLTGGSMNTEAFF.

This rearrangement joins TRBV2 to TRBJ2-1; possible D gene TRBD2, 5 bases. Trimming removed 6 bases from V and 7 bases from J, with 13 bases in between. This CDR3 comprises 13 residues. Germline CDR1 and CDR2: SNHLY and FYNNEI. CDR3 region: CASRELPGNEQFF. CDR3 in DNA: TGTGCCAGCAGAGAATTGCCGGGAAATGAGCAGTTCTTC. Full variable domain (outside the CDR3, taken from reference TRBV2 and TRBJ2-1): EPEVTQTPSHQVTQMGQEVILRCVPISNHLYFYWYRQILGQKVEFLVSFYNNEISEKSEIFDDQFSVERPDGSNFTLKIRSTKLEDSAMYFCASRELPGNEQFFGPGTRLTVL.

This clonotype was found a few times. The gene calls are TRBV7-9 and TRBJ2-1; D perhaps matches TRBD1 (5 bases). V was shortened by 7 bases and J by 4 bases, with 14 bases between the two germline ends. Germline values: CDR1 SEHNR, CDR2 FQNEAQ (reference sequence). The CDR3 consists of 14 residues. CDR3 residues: CASTGHLGYNEQFF. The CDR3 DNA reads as TGTGCCAGCACCGGACACCTGGGTTACAATGAGCAGTTCTTC.

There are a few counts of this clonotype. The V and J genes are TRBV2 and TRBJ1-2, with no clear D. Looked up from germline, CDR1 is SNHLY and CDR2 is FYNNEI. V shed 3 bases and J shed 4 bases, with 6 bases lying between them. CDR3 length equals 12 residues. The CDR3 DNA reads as TGTGCCAGCAGTGAGGGAATCTATGGCTACACCTTC. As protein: CASSEGIYGYTF.

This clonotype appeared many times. The CDR3 DNA reads as TGTGCCAGCAGCGGGGGACAGGGTCCCTATGGCTACACCTTC. It specifies CASSGGQGPYGYTF. V is TRBV7-8 and J is TRBJ1-2; 9 nucleotides align to TRBD1. This CDR3 is built from 14 residues. Germline V gene data show CDR1 as SGHVS and CDR2 as FQNEAQ. J lost 4 bases, V lost 5 bases, and 5 bases had no gene match.

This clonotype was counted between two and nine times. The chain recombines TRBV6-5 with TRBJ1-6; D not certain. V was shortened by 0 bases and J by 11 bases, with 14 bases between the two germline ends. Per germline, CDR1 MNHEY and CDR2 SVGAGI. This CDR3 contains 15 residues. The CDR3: CASSYSSEVWAPLHF. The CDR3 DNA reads TGTGCCAGCAGTTACTCGTCGGAGGTTTGGGCACCCCTCCACTTT.

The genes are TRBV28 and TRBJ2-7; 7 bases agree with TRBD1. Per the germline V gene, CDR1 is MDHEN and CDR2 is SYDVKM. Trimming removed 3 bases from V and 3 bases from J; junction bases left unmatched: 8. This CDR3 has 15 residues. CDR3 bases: TGTGCCAGCAGTTTGGGGCAGGGGGAAATCTACGAGCAGTACGTC. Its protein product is CASSLGQGEIYEQYV.

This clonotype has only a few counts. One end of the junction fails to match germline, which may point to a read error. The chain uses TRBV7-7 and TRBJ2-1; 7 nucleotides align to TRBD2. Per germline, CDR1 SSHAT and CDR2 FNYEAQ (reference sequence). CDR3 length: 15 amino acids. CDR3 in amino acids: CASSFSTSDYNEQFF. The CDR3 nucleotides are TGTGCTAGCAGCTTTAGTACTAGCGACTACAATGAGCAGTTCTTC.

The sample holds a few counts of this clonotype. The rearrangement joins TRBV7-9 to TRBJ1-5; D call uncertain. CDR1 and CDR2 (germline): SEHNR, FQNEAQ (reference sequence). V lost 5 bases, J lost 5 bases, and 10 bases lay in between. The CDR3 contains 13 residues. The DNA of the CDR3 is TGTGCCAGCAGCCAATCCGCGGATCAGCCCCAGCATTTT. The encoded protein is CASSQSADQPQHF.

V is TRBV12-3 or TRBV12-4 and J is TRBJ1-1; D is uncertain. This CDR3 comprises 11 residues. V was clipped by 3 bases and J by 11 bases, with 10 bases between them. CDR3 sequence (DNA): TGTGCCAGCAGTTTGGCAAGGCTGGCTTTCTTT. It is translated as CASSLARLAFF.

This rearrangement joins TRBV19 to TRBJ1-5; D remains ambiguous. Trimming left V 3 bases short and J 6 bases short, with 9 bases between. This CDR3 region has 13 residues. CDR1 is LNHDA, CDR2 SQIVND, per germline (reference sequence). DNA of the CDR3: TGTGCCAGTAGTATTGGAGTTATTCAGCCCCAGCATTTT. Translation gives CASSIGVIQPQHF.

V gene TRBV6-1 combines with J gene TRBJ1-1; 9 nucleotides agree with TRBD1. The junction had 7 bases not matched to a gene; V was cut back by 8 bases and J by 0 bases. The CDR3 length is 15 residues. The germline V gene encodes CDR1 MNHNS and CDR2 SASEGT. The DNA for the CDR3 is TGTGCCAGCGCACGGGACAGGGTCATGAACACTGAAGCTTTCTTT. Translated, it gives CASARDRVMNTEAFF.

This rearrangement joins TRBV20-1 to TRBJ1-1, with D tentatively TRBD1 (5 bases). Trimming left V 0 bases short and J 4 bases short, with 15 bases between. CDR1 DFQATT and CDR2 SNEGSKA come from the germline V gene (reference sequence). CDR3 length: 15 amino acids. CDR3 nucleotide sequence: TGCAGTGCTAGAGATCCAGGGCAGGCGGGCACTGAAGCTTTCTTT. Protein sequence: CSARDPGQAGTEAFF.

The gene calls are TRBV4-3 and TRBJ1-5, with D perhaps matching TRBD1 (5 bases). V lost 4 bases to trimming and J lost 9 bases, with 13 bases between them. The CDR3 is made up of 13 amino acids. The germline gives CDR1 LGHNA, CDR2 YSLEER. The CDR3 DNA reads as TGCGCCAGCAGCCCGGGACCAAGGGGGCCCCAGCATTTT. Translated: CASSPGPRGPQHF.

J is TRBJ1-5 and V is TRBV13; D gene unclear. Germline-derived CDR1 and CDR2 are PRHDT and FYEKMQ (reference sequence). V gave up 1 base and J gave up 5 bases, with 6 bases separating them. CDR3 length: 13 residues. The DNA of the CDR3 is TGTGCCAGCAGCTTAGATCCCCATCAGCCCCAGCATTTT. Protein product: CASSLDPHQPQHF.

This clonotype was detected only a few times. The CDR3 loop is CASSLDRDIKTQYF. For the CDR3, the DNA is TGTGCCAGCAGTCTCGACCGGGACATCAAGACCCAGTACTTC. The gene calls are TRBV25-1 and TRBJ2-5; tentatively, D is TRBD1 (6 bases). The V end was cut by 5 bases, the J end by 6 bases, with 16 bases between. The CDR3 loop spans 14 amino acids. The V gene's germline CDR1 is MGHDK and CDR2 SYGVNS.

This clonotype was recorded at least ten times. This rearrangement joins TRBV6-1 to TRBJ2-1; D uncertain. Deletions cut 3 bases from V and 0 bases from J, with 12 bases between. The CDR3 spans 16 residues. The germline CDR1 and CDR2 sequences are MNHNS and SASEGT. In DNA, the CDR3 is TGTGCCAGCAGTGATGCGACATCGAGCTCCTACAATGAGCAGTTCTTC. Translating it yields CASSDATSSSYNEQFF.

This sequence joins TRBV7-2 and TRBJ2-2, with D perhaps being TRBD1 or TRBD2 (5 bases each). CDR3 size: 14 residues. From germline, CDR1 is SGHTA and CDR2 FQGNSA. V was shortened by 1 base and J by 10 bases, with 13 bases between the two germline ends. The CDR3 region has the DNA TGTGCCAGCAGCTTAGTGGGGGTTTTCGAGGAGCTGTTTTTT. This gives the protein CASSLVGVFEELFF.

CDR3 DNA sequence: TGTGCCAGCAGCTTGTGGGGGACTCTAAGCTCCTACGAGCAGTACGTC. Translation gives CASSLWGTLSSYEQYV. This rearrangement joins TRBV5-5 to TRBJ2-7; D is possibly TRBD2 (6 bases). V was shortened by 1 base and J by 0 bases, with 14 bases between the two germline ends. The CDR3 is made up of 16 amino acids. From germline, CDR1 is SGHKS and CDR2 YYEKEE (reference sequence).

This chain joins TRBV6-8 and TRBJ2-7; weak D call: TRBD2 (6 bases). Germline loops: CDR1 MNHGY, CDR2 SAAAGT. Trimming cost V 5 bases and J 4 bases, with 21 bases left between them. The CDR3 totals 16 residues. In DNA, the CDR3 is TGTGCCAGCAGTCCAGAGGGAGGTTCAAATGCATACGAGCAGTACGTC. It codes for CASSPEGGSNAYEQYV.

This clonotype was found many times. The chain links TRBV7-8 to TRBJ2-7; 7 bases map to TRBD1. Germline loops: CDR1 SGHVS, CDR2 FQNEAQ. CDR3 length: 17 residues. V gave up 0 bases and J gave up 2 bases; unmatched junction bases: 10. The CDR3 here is CASSLARNRDSPYEQYV. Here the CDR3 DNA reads TGTGCCAGCAGCTTAGCGAGGAATAGGGACAGCCCCTACGAGCAGTACGTC.

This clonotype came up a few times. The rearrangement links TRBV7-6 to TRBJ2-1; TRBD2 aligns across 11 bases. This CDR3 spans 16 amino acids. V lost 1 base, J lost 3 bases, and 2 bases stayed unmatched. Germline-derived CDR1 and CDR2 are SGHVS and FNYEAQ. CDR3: CASSLEGTSGYNEQFF. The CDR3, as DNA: TGTGCCAGCAGCTTAGAAGGGACTAGCGGCTACAATGAGCAGTTCTTC.

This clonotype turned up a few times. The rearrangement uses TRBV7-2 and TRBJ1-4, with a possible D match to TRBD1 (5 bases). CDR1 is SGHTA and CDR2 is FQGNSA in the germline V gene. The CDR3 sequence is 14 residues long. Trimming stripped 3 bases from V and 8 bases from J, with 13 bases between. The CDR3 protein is CASSLPGGGEKLFF. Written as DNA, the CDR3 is TGTGCCAGCAGCTTGCCGGGGGGTGGAGAAAAACTGTTTTTT.

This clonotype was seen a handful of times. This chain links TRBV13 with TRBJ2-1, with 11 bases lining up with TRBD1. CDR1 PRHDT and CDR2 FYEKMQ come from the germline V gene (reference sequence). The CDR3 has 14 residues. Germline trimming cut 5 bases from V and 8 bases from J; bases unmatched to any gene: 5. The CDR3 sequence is CASSTGTGGDEQFF. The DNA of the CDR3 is TGTGCCAGCAGCACTGGGACAGGGGGTGATGAGCAGTTCTTC.

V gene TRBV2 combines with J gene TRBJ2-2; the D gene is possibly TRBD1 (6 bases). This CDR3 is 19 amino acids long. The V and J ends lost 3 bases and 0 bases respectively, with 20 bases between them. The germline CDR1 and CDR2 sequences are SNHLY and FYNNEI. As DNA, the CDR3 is TGTGCCAGCAGTGAGTCGGGACACCCGTACTACCCGAACACCGGGGAGCTGTTTTTT. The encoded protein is CASSESGHPYYPNTGELFF.

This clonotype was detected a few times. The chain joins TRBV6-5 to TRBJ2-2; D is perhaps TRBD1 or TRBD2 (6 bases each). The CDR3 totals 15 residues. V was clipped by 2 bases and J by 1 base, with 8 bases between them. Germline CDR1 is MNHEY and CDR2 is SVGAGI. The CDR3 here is CASSYGGGNTGELFF. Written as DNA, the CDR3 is TGTGCCAGCAGTTACGGAGGGGGGAACACCGGGGAGCTGTTTTTT.